A single sample is the source of the 13 T cell receptor beta chains below, sequenced in a study of T cell responses to AZD1222 COVID-19 vaccine. The repertoire was sequenced with immunoSEQ multiplex PCR; TCRdb's copy has only in-frame clones and lacks some. The table has under 150,000 clones, about 86% seen once. Sample: peripheral blood, taken on day 0 of AZD1222 vaccination. The receptors shown here come from an adult in good health.

This sequence joins TRBV5-4 and TRBJ1-2, with 8 bases fitting TRBD1. This CDR3 region has 16 residues. V dropped 1 base and J dropped 5; count of bases not matched to a gene: 10. Germline V lookup: CDR1 SGHNT, CDR2 YYREEE (reference sequence). The CDR3 region is CASSLFAGGARYGYTF. CDR3 nucleotides: TGTGCCAGCAGCTTGTTCGCAGGGGGCGCAAGGTATGGCTACACCTTC.

This clone was recorded only once. The V and J genes are TRBV10-3 and TRBJ2-5; weak D call: TRBD1 (5 bases). The CDR3 consists of 14 residues. Germline CDR1 is ENHRY and CDR2 is SYGVKD. V was cut by 0 bases and J by 3 bases, with 8 bases left in between. The CDR3 is CAISESIGEETQYF. CDR3 bases: TGTGCCATCAGTGAGTCGATAGGGGAAGAGACCCAGTACTTC.

The V gene is TRBV7-2, the J gene TRBJ2-1; 9 bases fit TRBD2. Trimming at V came to 6 bases and at J to 4 bases, leaving 7 bases not matched to a gene. There are 15 residues in the CDR3. CDR1 SGHTA and CDR2 FQGNSA come from the germline V gene. The CDR3: CASREAGGPYNEQFF. The CDR3 nucleotides read TGTGCCAGCAGGGAAGCGGGGGGCCCGTACAATGAGCAGTTCTTC. The full variable domain, its missing parts supplied by reference TRBV7-2 and TRBJ2-1, is GAGVSQSPSNKVTEKGKDVELRCDPISGHTALYWYRQSLGQGLEFLIYFQGNSAPDKSGLPSDRFSAERTGGSVSTLTIQRTQQEDSAVYLCASREAGGPYNEQFFGPGTRLTVL.

The chain couples TRBV5-5 to TRBJ1-1; D not certain. The CDR3 has 13 amino acids. From germline, CDR1 is SGHKS and CDR2 YYEKEE (reference sequence). With 0 bases removed from V and 4 bases from J, the gap between germline ends came to 7 bases. CDR3 sequence: CASSLEWATEAFF. The CDR3 DNA sequence: TGTGCCAGCAGCTTGGAGTGGGCCACTGAAGCTTTCTTT. The full variable domain, completed using reference TRBV5-5 and TRBJ1-1, is DAGVTQSPTHLIKTRGQQVTLRCSPISGHKSVSWYQQVLGQGPQFIFQYYEKEERGRGNFPDRFSARQFPNYSSELNVNALLLGDSALYLCASSLEWATEAFFGQGTRLTVV.

This clone was detected once. The J gene is TRBJ2-7, the V gene TRBV6-5; 13 positions agree with TRBD2. The germline CDR1 and CDR2 sequences are MNHEY and SVGAGI. Losses at the gene ends were 7 bases for V and 4 bases for J; bases not matched to a gene: 7. The CDR3 sequence is 15 residues long. CDR3 sequence (DNA): TGTGCCAGCACCCAACTAGCGGGGGGGAATTACGAGCAGTACTTC. The encoded protein is CASTQLAGGNYEQYF.

This clone has a single count. The V call is TRBV9, the J call TRBJ2-3; 13 bases fit TRBD2. CDR1 is SGDLS, CDR2 YYNGEE, per germline. This CDR3 is built from 16 residues. V trimming: 4 bases; J trimming: 3 bases; junction bases outside the gene matches: 5. The CDR3: CASSPGTSGTTDTQYF. CDR3 nucleotide sequence: TGTGCCAGCAGCCCCGGGACTAGCGGGACTACAGATACGCAGTATTTT.

The chain links TRBV25-1 to TRBJ1-3; D gene unclear. This CDR3 has 15 amino acids. Trimming left V 10 bases short and J 0 bases short, with 16 bases between. The germline CDR1 and CDR2 sequences are MGHDK and SYGVNS. CDR3 amino acids: CATKVAGTSGNTIYF. The CDR3 bases are TGTGCCACCAAGGTGGCGGGAACCTCTGGAAACACCATATATTTT.

In this sample, this clone turned up once. The CDR3 is CASSPGTTSPEQYF. CDR3 bases: TGTGCCAGCAGCCCCGGGACAACGTCCCCGGAGCAGTACTTC. This chain uses TRBV3-1 (or the pseudogene TRBV3-2) with TRBJ2-7, with TRBD1 as a possible D gene (6 bases). The length of the CDR3 is 14 residues. V gave up 4 bases and J gave up 7 bases, with 17 bases separating them. Germline values: CDR1 LGHDT, CDR2 YNNKEL (reference sequence).

This clone was observed a handful of times. The chain joins TRBV19 to TRBJ1-2, with D tentatively TRBD1 (6 bases). The CDR3 has 16 amino acids. In germline, CDR1 is LNHDA, CDR2 SQIVND (reference sequence). V gave up 5 bases and J gave up 4 bases, with 20 bases separating them. CDR3 sequence (DNA): TGTGCCAGTAGTGTAGGACGTGGGGGCCCGATCTATGGCTACACCTTC. This translates into CASSVGRGGPIYGYTF.

In regard to this clone: The limits of the CDR3 on the DNA are not certain, so only TCRdb's listed CDR3 is given. CDR3 sequence: CASSKDVGKGNTEAFF. The rearrangement links TRBV21-1 to TRBJ1-1. TRBV21-1 is termed a pseudogene. The CDR3 length is 16 residues, termini included.

The J gene is TRBJ1-3, the V gene TRBV3-1 (or the pseudogene TRBV3-2); D not certain. Trimming left V 2 bases short and J 0 bases short, with 5 bases between. CDR1 is LGHDT and CDR2 is YNNKEL in the germline V gene (reference sequence). There are 14 residues in the CDR3. Here the CDR3 DNA reads TGTGCCAGCAGCCAATATGACTCTGGAAACACCATATATTTT. Protein: CASSQYDSGNTIYF.

CDR3 bases: TGCGCCAGCAGTGACCAGCAATGGGACAGCCATAACTATGGCTACACCTTC. This codes for CASSDQQWDSHNYGYTF. The chain joins TRBV10-2 to TRBJ1-2; 7 bases match TRBD1. Looked up from germline, CDR1 is WSHSY and CDR2 is SAAADI. Trimming removed 3 bases from V and 1 base from J; junction bases left unmatched: 11. CDR3 length: 17 amino acids.

This rearrangement joins TRBV6-5 to TRBJ2-7; possible D gene TRBD1, 6 bases. The CDR3 sequence is 14 residues long. The V end lost 7 bases, the J end lost 7 bases, and 20 bases lay between the germline ends. Germline V lookup: CDR1 MNHEY, CDR2 SVGAGI. The CDR3 here is CASTPDSSRPEQYF. CDR3 in DNA: TGTGCCAGCACCCCGGACAGCTCCAGACCGGAGCAGTACTTC.